The 9 T cell receptor beta chains below were found in one sample sequenced in a study of OX40 agonist ivuxolimab in advanced cancers. Sequencing used immunoSEQ multiplex PCR; TCRdb keeps in-frame clones, though not all of them. The data show 80,000 to 100,000 clones, roughly 95% seen once. Sequences were derived from CD4+ or CD8+ T cells sorted from blood, sampled in a trial of the OX40 agonist ivuxolimab. Receptors were obtained from an adult with an advanced solid tumor such as melanoma, head and neck, liver or kidney cancer.

The chain employs TRBV5-6 and TRBJ1-3, with TRBD1 matching 8 bases. The CDR3 extends over 15 amino acids. Per germline, CDR1 SGHDT and CDR2 YYEEEE. J gave up 0 bases and V 3 bases, and 2 bases lay outside the gene matches. The CDR3 region is CASSSGQVSGNTIYF. The CDR3 nucleotides read TGTGCCAGCAGCTCGGGACAGGTCTCTGGAAACACCATATATTTT.

The V call is TRBV5-1, the J call TRBJ2-2; D call uncertain. Germline V gives CDR1 SGHRS, CDR2 YFSETQ. V gave up 5 bases and J gave up 5 bases, with 13 bases separating them. The CDR3 loop spans 14 amino acids. As DNA, the CDR3 is TGCGCCAGCAGGACCTATTGGGGTACCGGGGAGCTGTTTTTT. It codes for CASRTYWGTGELFF.

The rearrangement uses TRBV27 and TRBJ1-4; 9 bases are shared with TRBD1. V was clipped by 5 bases and J by 11 bases; unmatched bases: 6. Germline V gene lookup returns CDR1 MNHEY and CDR2 SMNVEV (reference sequence). The CDR3 loop spans 13 amino acids. Here the CDR3 DNA reads TGTGCCAGCAGTGGGGACAGGGCCTTGAAACTGTTTTTT. This sequence encodes CASSGDRALKLFF.

The rearrangement joins TRBV9 to TRBJ2-3, with 15 positions matching TRBD2. Looked up from germline, CDR1 is SGDLS and CDR2 is YYNGEE. There are 17 residues in the CDR3. V dropped 4 bases and J dropped 5; count of bases not matched to a gene: 8. CDR3 region: CASSPRTSGRARDTQYF. DNA for the CDR3: TGTGCCAGCAGCCCCCGGACTAGCGGGAGGGCCAGAGATACGCAGTATTTT. The variable domain in full, with the rest retrieved from reference TRBV9 and TRBJ2-3, is DSGVTQTPKHLITATGQRVTLRCSPRSGDLSVYWYQQSLDQGLQFLIQYYNGEERAKGNILERFSAQQFPDLHSELNLSSLELGDSALYFCASSPRTSGRARDTQYFGPGTRLTVL.

This chain connects TRBV7-2 to TRBJ2-7; the D is unclear. The CDR3 consists of 12 residues. V gave up 3 bases and J gave up 6 bases, with 9 bases separating them. Germline CDR1 is SGHTA and CDR2 is FQGNSA. CDR3 in amino acids: CASSLVTAEQYF. The CDR3 nucleotides are TGTGCCAGCAGCTTGGTGACTGCCGAGCAGTACTTC.

The chain carries TRBV29-1 and TRBJ2-7; a possible D gene is TRBD2 (5 bases). The CDR3 has 11 amino acids. V lost 4 bases, J lost 3 bases, and 7 bases lay in between. Germline values: CDR1 SQVTM, CDR2 ANQGSEA. The CDR3 sequence is CSVGRDYEQYF. The DNA of the CDR3 is TGCAGCGTTGGACGGGACTACGAGCAGTACTTC.

In this sample, this clone turned up once. The chain links TRBV7-2 to TRBJ2-7, with D possibly matching TRBD2 (6 bases). Germline V gene data show CDR1 as SGHTA and CDR2 as FQGNSA. The V end was cut by 5 bases, the J end by 2 bases, with 13 bases between. CDR3 length equals 14 residues. The CDR3 DNA is TGTGCCAGCAGCGCCGACAGACTAGCCTACGAGCAGTACTTC. This translates into CASSADRLAYEQYF. Combining the CDR3 with reference TRBV7-2 and TRBJ2-7 gives the whole variable domain GAGVSQSPSNKVTEKGKDVELRCDPISGHTALYWYRQSLGQGLEFLIYFQGNSAPDKSGLPSDRFSAERTGGSVSTLTIQRTQQEDSAVYLCASSADRLAYEQYFGPGTRLTVT.

This clone has only one observation. This rearrangement joins TRBV28 to TRBJ2-7; TRBD1 agrees at 7 bases. Per the germline V gene, CDR1 is MDHEN and CDR2 is SYDVKM. V trimming: 7 bases; J trimming: 3 bases; junction bases outside the gene matches: 6. The CDR3 consists of 13 residues. The CDR3 sequence: CASTMTGNYEQYF. The CDR3 DNA reads TGTGCCAGCACTATGACAGGGAACTACGAGCAGTACTTC.

There are a few counts of this clone. The genes are TRBV21-1 and TRBJ1-1. TRBV21-1 represents a pseudogene. The CDR3 has 10 residues. The CDR3 sequence: CASSTTEAFF. The CDR3 DNA follows: TGTGCCAGCAGCACCACTGAAGCTTTCTTT.